This T cell receptor beta chain derives from a study of monozygotic twins with inflammatory bowel disease. Using the 5' RACE reads, TCRdb records one entry per CDR3 protein without DNA. Here the sample table reports 400,000 to 500,000 distinct CDR3 sequences. The V gene's germline CDR1 is MGHRA and CDR2 YSYEKL. The CDR3 loop spans 16 amino acids. Sequencing was performed on blood. This TCR was recovered from a human donor with ulcerative colitis or Crohn's disease, or a healthy co-twin of an affected twin (not recorded which). This chain joins TRBV4-1 and TRBJ1-2; the D call of TRBD1 rests on TCRdb alone, since no DNA is present to check it. The CDR3 protein is CASLLTDSSPNYGYTF.